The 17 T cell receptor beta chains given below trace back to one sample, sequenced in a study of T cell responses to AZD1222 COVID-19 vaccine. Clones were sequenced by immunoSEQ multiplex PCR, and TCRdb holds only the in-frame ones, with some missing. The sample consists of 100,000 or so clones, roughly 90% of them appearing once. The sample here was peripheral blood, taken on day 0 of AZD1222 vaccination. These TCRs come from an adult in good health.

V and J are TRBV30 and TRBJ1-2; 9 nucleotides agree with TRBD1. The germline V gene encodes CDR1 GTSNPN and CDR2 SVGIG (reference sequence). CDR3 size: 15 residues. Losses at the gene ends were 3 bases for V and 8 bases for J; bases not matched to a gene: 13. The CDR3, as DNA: TGTGCCTGGAGGACTCCGGGACAGGGCTTTTGGGGCTACACCTTC. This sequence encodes CAWRTPGQGFWGYTF.

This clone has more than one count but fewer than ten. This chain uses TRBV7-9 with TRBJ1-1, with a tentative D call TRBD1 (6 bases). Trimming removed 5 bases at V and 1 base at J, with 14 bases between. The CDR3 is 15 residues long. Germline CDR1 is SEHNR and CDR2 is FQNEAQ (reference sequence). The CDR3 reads CASSPSWGANTEAFF. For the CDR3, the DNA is TGTGCCAGCAGCCCCAGTTGGGGGGCGAACACTGAAGCTTTCTTT.

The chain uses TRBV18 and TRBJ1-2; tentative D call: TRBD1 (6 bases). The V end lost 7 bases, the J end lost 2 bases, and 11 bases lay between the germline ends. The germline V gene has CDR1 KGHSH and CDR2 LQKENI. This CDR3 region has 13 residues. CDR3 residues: CASWTGQNYGYTF. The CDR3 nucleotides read TGTGCCAGCTGGACCGGACAGAACTATGGCTACACCTTC. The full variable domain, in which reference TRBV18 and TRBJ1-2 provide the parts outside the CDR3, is NAGVMQNPRHLVRRRGQEARLRCSPMKGHSHVYWYRQLPEEGLKFMVYLQKENIIDESGMPKERFSAEFPKEGPSILRIQQVVRGDSAAYFCASWTGQNYGYTFGSGTRLTVV.

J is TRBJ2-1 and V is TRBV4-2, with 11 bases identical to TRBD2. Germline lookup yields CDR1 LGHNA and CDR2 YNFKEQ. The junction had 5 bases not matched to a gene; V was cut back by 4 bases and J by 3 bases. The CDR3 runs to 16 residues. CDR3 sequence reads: CASSLWTSGFYNEQFF. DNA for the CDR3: TGTGCCAGCAGCCTGTGGACTAGCGGGTTCTACAATGAGCAGTTCTTC.

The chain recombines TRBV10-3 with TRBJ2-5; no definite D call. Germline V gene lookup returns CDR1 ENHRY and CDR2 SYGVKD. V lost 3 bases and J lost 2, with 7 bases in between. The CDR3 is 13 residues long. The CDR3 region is CAISEHSQETQYF. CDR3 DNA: TGTGCCATCAGTGAACACAGTCAAGAGACCCAGTACTTC.

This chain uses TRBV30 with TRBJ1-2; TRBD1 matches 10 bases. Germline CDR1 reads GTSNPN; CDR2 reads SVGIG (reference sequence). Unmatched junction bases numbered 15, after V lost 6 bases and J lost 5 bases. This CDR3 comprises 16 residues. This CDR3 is CACHHSLGTGVYGYTF. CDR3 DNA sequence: TGTGCCTGCCACCATTCCCTGGGGACAGGGGTATATGGCTACACCTTC. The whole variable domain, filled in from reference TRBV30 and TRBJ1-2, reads SQTIHQWPATLVQPVGSPLSLECTVEGTSNPNLYWYRQAAGRGLQLLFYSVGIGQISSEVPQNLSASRPQDRQFILSSKKLLLSDSGFYLCACHHSLGTGVYGYTFGSGTRLTVV.

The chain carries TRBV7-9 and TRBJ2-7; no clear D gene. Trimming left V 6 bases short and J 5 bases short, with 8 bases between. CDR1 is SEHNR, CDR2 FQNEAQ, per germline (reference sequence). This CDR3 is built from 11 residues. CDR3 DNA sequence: TGTGCCAGCAGGGGATCTGACGAGCAGTACTTC. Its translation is CASRGSDEQYF.

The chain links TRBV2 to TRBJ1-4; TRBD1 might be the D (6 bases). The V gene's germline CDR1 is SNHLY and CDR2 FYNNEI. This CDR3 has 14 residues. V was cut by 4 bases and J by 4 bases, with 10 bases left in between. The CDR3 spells CASSGGQSNEKLFF. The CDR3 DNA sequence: TGTGCCAGCAGTGGAGGACAGAGTAATGAAAAACTGTTTTTT.

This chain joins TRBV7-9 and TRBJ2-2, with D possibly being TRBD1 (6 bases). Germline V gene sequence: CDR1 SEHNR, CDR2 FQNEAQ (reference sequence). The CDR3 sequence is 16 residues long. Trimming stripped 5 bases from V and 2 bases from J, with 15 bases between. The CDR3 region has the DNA TGTGCCAGCAGCCGCCCTGGACAGATTAACACCGGGGAGCTGTTTTTT. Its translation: CASSRPGQINTGELFF.

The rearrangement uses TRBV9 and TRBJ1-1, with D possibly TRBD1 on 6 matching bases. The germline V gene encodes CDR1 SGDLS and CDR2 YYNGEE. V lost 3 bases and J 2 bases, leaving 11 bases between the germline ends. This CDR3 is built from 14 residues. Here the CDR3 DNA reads TGTGCCAGCAGCGGCGGGACACCAAACACTGAAGCTTTCTTT. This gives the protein CASSGGTPNTEAFF.

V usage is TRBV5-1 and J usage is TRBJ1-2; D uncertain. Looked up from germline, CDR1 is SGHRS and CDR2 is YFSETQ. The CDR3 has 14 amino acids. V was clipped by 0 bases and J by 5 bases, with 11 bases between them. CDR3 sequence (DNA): TGCGCCAGCAGCTTGGCCCCCGGTCCGTATGGCTACACCTTC. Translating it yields CASSLAPGPYGYTF.

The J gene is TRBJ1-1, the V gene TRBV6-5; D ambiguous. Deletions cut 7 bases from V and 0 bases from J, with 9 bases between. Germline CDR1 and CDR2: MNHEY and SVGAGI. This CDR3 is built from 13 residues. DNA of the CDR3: TGTGCCAGCAAACAAAAAATGAACACTGAAGCTTTCTTT. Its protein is CASKQKMNTEAFF.

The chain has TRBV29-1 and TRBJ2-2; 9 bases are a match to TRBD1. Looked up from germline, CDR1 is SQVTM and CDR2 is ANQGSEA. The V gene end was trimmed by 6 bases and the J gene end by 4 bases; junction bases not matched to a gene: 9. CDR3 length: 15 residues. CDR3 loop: CSVKRQGDGTGELFF. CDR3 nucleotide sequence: TGCAGCGTCAAACGACAGGGGGATGGCACCGGGGAGCTGTTTTTT.

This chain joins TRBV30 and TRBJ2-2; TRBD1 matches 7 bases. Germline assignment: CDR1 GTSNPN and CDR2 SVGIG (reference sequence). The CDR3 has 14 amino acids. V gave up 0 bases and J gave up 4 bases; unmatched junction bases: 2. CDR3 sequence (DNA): TGTGCCTGGAGTGTACACAGGGGCACCGGGGAGCTGTTTTTT. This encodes CAWSVHRGTGELFF. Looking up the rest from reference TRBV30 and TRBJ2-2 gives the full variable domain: SQTIHQWPATLVQPVGSPLSLECTVEGTSNPNLYWYRQAAGRGLQLLFYSVGIGQISSEVPQNLSASRPQDRQFILSSKKLLLSDSGFYLCAWSVHRGTGELFFGEGSRLTVL.

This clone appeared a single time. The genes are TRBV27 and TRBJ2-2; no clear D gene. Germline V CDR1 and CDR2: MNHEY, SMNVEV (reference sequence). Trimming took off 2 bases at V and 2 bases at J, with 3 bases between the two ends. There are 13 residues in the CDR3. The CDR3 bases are TGTGCCAGCAGTTTACCCAACACCGGGGAGCTGTTTTTT. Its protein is CASSLPNTGELFF.

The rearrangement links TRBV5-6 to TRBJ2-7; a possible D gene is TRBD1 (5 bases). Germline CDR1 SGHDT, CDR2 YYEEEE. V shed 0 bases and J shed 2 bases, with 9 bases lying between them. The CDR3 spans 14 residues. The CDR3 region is CASSLVGETYEQYF. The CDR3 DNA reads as TGTGCCAGCAGCTTGGTAGGGGAAACCTACGAGCAGTACTTC.

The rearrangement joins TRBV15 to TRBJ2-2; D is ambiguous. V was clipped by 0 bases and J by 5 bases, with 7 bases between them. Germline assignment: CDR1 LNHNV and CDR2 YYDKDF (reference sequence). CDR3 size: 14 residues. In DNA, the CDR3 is TGTGCCACCAGCAGAGATAAAGGGACCGGGGAGCTGTTTTTT. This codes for CATSRDKGTGELFF.